These 6 T cell receptor beta chains were all obtained from the same sample, sequenced in a study of T cells in localized non-small cell lung cancer. This table comes from immunoSEQ multiplex PCR, and its TCRdb copy is limited to in-frame clones, with some not included. Of roughly 71,000 clones detected, 80% to 90% appear once; the ten largest clones hold just over 20%. The sample in question was peripheral blood, obtained before any cancer treatment. The receptors come from a male donor aged 60 or over with stage III squamous cell lung carcinoma.

Turning to this clone: The germline gene is not matched at one end of the junction; a read error may be the cause. The chain is built from TRBV11-1 and TRBJ2-5; D may correspond to TRBD1 or TRBD2 (5 bases each). Germline loops: CDR1 SGHAT, CDR2 FQDESV (reference sequence). The CDR3 contains 14 residues. DNA for the CDR3: TGTGCCAGCAGCTTAGTCAGCCAACCGGGACCGAACAACTTC. Its translation is CASSLVSQPGPNNF. Combining the CDR3 with reference TRBV11-1 and TRBJ2-5 gives the whole variable domain EAEVAQSPRYKITEKSQAVAFWCDPISGHATLYWYRQILGQGPELLVQFQDESVVDDSQLPKDRFSAERLKGVDSTLKIQPAELGDSAMYLCASSLVSQPGPNNFGPGTRLLVL.

The J gene is TRBJ1-6, the V gene TRBV27; TRBD1 matches at 7 bases. The CDR3 has 16 residues. Germline CDR1 and CDR2: MNHEY and SMNVEV (reference sequence). Trimming at V came to 6 bases and at J to 7 bases, leaving 12 bases not matched to a gene. CDR3 sequence (DNA): TGTGCCAGCAGACTCACAGGGGTTTTTCGGAATTCACCCCTCCACTTT. This sequence encodes CASRLTGVFRNSPLHF.

The chain joins TRBV7-2 to TRBJ2-3; possible D gene TRBD2, 7 bases. Germline-derived CDR1 and CDR2 are SGHTA and FQGNSA. Trimming stripped 1 base from V and 0 bases from J, with 8 bases between. This CDR3 region has 15 residues. The CDR3 region has the DNA TGTGCCAGCAGCTTAGAGGGGGGGAGCACAGATACGCAGTATTTT. Its protein product is CASSLEGGSTDTQYF.

The chain has TRBV7-2 and TRBJ1-1; no reliable D call. CDR3 length equals 15 residues. V lost 1 base, J lost 1 base, and 10 bases lay in between. Looked up from germline, CDR1 is SGHTA and CDR2 is FQGNSA. The CDR3 nucleotides read TGTGCCAGCAGCTTAGAAGGGATTGGGAACACTGAAGCTTTCTTT. Amino acid sequence: CASSLEGIGNTEAFF.

This sequence joins TRBV27 and TRBJ1-2; D may be TRBD1 (6 bases). The germline V gene encodes CDR1 MNHEY and CDR2 SMNVEV (reference sequence). The V gene lost 3 bases and the J gene lost 8 bases, with 13 bases spanning the gap. The CDR3 loop spans 13 amino acids. The CDR3 reads CASSFNRDSGYTF. Here the CDR3 DNA reads TGTGCCAGCAGTTTTAACAGGGATTCGGGCTACACCTTC.

The chain recombines TRBV5-6 with TRBJ2-5, with D possibly matching TRBD1 (6 bases). The ends were cut back, 6 bases at V and 3 bases at J, with 18 bases in the middle. The CDR3 covers 15 residues. Germline V lookup: CDR1 SGHDT, CDR2 YYEEEE. CDR3 sequence reads: CASNKLLDSEETQYF. The CDR3 nucleotides read TGTGCCAGCAACAAACTCCTGGACAGTGAAGAGACCCAGTACTTC.